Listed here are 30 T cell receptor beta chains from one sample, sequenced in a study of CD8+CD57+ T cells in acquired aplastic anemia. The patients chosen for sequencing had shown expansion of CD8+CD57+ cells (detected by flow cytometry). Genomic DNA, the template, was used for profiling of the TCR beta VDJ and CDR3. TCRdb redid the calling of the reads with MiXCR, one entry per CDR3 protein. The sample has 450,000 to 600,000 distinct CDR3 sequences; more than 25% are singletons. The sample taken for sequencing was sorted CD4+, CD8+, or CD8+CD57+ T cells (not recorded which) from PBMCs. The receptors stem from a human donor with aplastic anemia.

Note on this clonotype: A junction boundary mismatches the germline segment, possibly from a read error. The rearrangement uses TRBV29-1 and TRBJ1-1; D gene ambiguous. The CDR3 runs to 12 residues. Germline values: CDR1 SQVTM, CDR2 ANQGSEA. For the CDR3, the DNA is TGCAGCGTTGGCGAGTTGAACACTAAAGCTTTCTTT. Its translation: CSVGELNTKAFF.

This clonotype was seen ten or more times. The CDR3 DNA sequence: TGTGCCAGCAGTGGCAGGGATCAGCCCCAGCATTTT. Residues: CASSGRDQPQHF. The chain joins TRBV2 to TRBJ1-5; maybe TRBD1 (5 bases). The CDR3 length is 12 residues. V was clipped by 4 bases and J by 5 bases, with 6 bases between them. CDR1 and CDR2 (germline): SNHLY, FYNNEI.

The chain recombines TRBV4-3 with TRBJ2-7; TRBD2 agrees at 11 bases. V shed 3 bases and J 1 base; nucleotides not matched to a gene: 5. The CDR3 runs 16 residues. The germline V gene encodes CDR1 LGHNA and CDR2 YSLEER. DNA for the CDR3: TGCGCCAGCAGCCACCAGACTAGCGGGGCTTCCTACGAGCAGTACTTC. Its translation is CASSHQTSGASYEQYF.

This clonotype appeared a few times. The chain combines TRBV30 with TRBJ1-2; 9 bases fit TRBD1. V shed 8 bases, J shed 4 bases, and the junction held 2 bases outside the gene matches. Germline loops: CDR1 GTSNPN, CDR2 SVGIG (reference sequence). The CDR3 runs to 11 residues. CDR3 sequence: CAGQGRYGYTF. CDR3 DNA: TGTGCCGGACAGGGGCGCTATGGCTACACCTTC.

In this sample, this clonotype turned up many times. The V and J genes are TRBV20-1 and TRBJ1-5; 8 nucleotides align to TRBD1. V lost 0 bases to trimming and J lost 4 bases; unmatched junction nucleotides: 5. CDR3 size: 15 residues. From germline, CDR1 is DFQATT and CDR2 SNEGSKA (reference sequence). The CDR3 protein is CSARDGQGANQPQHF. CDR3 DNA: TGCAGTGCTAGAGATGGGCAGGGGGCGAATCAGCCCCAGCATTTT.

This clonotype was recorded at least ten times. This chain's CDR3 is CASSQTGGSGYNSPLHF. CDR3 coding DNA: TGTGCCAGCAGTCAAACAGGGGGCAGTGGGTATAATTCACCCCTCCACTTT. The chain carries TRBV2 and TRBJ1-6; 9 bases align to TRBD1. CDR1 is SNHLY, CDR2 FYNNEI, per germline. Trimming removed 5 bases from V and 4 bases from J; junction bases left unmatched: 9. The CDR3 contains 17 residues.

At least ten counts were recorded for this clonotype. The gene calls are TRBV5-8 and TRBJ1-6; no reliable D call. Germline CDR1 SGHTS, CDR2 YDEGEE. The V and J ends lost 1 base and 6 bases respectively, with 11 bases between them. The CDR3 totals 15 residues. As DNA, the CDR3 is TGTGCCAGCAGCTTGTCGGTCAGACGTAATTCACCCCTCCACTTT. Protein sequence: CASSLSVRRNSPLHF.

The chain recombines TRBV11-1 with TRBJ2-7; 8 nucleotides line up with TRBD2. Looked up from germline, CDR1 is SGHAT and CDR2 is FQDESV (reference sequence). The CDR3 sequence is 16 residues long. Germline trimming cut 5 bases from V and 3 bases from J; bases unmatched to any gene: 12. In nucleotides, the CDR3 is TGTGCCAGCAGCGTTGGGGTAGCGGGATCAGTCTACGAGCAGTACTTC. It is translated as CASSVGVAGSVYEQYF.

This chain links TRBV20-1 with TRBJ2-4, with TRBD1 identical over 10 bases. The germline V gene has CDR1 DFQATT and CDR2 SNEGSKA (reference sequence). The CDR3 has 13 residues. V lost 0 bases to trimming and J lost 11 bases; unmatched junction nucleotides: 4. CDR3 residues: CSAREDRGYVQYF. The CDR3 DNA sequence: TGCAGTGCTAGAGAGGACAGGGGGTACGTTCAGTACTTC.

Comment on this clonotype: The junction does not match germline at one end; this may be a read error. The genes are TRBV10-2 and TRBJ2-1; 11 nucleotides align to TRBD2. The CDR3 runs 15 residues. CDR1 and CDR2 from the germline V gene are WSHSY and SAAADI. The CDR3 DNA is TGTGCCACATCGACTAGCGGGACCTCCTACAATGAGCAGTTCTTC. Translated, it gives CATSTSGTSYNEQFF.

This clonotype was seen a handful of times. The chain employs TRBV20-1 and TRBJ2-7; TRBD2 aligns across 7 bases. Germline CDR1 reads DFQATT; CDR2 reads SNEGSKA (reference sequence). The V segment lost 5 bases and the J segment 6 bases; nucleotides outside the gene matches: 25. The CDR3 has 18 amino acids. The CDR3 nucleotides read TGCAGTGCTCCCCCTTGGGCGGTCGGGGCGGGAGCGTTGGGCGAGCAGTACTTC. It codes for CSAPPWAVGAGALGEQYF.

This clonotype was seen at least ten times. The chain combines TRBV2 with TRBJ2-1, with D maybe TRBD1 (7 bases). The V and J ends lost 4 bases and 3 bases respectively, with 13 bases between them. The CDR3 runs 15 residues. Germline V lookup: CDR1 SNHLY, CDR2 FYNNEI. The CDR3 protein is CASSAGQGGYNEQFF. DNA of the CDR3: TGTGCCAGCAGTGCAGGGCAGGGGGGCTACAATGAGCAGTTCTTC.

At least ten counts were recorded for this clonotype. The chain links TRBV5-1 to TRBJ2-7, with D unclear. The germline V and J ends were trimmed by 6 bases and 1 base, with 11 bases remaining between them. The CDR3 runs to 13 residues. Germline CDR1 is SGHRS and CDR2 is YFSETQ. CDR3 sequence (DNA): TGCGCCAGCAAGAGTGACGGATCCTACGAGCAGTACTTC. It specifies CASKSDGSYEQYF.

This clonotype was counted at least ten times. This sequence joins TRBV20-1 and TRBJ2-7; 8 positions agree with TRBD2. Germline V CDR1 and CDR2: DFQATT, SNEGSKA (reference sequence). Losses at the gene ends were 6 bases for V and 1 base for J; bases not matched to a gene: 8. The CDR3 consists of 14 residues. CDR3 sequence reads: CSATGGARSYEQYF. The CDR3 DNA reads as TGCAGTGCAACGGGGGGGGCCCGGTCCTACGAGCAGTACTTC.

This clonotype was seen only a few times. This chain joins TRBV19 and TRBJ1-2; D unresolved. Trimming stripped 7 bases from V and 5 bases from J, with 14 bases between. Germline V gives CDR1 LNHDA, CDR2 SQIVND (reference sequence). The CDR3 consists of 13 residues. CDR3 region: CASTLLGFYGYTF. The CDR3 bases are TGTGCCAGTACCCTTCTGGGGTTTTATGGCTACACCTTC. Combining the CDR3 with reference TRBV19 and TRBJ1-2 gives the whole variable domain DGGITQSPKYLFRKEGQNVTLSCEQNLNHDAMYWYRQDPGQGLRLIYYSQIVNDFQKGDIAEGYSVSREKKESFPLTVTSAQKNPTAFYLCASTLLGFYGYTFGSGTRLTVV.

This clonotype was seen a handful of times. The CDR3, as DNA: TGCGCCAGCAGCGCTGCAGGGGACCAAAACACTGAAGCTTTCTTT. It specifies CASSAAGDQNTEAFF. The V and J genes are TRBV5-1 and TRBJ1-1, with D maybe TRBD1 (6 bases). From germline, CDR1 is SGHRS and CDR2 YFSETQ. Trimming took 4 bases from V and 2 from J, leaving 15 bases between them. The CDR3 runs to 15 residues.

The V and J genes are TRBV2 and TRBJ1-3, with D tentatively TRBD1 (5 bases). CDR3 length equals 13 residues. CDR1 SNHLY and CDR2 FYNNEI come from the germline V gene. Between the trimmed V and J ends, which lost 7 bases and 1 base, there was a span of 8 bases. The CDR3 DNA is TGTGCCAGCACACAGGAGTCTGGAAACACCATATATTTT. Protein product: CASTQESGNTIYF. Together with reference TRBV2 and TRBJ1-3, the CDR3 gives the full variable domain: EPEVTQTPSHQVTQMGQEVILRCVPISNHLYFYWYRQILGQKVEFLVSFYNNEISEKSEIFDDQFSVERPDGSNFTLKIRSTKLEDSAMYFCASTQESGNTIYFGEGSWLTVV.

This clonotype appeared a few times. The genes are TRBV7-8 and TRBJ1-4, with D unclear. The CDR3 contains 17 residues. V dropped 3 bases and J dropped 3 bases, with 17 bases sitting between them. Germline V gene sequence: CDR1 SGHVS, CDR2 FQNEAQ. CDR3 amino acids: CASSFTLSGYPNEKLFF. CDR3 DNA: TGTGCCAGCAGCTTCACGCTCTCGGGGTACCCTAATGAAAAACTGTTTTTT.

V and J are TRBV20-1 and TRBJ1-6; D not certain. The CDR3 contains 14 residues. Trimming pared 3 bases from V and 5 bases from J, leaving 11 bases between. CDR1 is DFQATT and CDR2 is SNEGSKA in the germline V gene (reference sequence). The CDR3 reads CSARSSLNNSPLHF. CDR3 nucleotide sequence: TGCAGTGCTAGGTCCAGCCTTAATAATTCACCCCTCCACTTT.

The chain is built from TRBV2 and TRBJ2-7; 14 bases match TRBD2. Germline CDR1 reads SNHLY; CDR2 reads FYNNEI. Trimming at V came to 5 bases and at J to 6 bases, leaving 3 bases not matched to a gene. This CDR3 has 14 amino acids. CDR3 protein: CASSRTSGGFEQYF. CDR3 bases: TGTGCCAGCAGTCGGACTAGCGGGGGGTTCGAGCAGTACTTC. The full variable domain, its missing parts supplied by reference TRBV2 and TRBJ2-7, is EPEVTQTPSHQVTQMGQEVILRCVPISNHLYFYWYRQILGQKVEFLVSFYNNEISEKSEIFDDQFSVERPDGSNFTLKIRSTKLEDSAMYFCASSRTSGGFEQYFGPGTRLTVT.

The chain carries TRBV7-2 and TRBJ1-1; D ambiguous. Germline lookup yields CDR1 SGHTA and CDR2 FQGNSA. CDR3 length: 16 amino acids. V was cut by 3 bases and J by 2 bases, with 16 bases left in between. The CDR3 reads CASSFSLAGYNTEAFF. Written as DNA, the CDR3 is TGTGCCAGCAGCTTTTCCCTCGCAGGTTATAACACTGAAGCTTTCTTT.

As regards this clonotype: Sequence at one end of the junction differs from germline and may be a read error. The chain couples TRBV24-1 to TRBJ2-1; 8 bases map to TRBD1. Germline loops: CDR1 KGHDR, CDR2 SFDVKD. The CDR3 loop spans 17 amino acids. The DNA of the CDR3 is TGTGCCACCAGTGATGGCGCAGGACAGGGCGCATACATTGAGCAGTTCTTC. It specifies CATSDGAGQGAYIEQFF.

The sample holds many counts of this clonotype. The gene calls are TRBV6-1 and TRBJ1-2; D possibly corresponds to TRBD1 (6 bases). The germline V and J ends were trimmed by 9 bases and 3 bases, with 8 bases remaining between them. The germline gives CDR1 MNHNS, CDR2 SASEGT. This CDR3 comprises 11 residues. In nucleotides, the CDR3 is TGTGCCAGTTACAGGGACTATGGCTACACCTTC. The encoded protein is CASYRDYGYTF.

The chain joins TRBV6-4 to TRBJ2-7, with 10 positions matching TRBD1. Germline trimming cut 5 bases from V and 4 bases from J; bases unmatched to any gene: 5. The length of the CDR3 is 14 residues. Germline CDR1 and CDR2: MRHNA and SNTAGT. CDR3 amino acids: CASSSRTGGYEQYF. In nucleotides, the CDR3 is TGTGCCAGCAGTTCCCGGACAGGGGGATACGAGCAGTACTTC.

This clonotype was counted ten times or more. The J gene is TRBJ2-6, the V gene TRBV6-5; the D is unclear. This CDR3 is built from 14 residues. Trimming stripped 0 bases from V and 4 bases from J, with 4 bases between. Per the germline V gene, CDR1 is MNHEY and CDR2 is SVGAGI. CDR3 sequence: CASSYSTGANVLTF. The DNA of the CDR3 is TGTGCCAGCAGTTACTCGACCGGGGCCAACGTCCTGACTTTC.

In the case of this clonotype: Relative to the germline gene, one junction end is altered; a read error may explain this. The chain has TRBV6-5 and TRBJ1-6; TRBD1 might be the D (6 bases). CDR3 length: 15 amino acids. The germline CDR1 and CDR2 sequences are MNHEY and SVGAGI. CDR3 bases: TGTGCCCGCAGTTACTCGGGAAGGGGGAATTCACCCCTCCACTTT. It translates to CARSYSGRGNSPLHF.

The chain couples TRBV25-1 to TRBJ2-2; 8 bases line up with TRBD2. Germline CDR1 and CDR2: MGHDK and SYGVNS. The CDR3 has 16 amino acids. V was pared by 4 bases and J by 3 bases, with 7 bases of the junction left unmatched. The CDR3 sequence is CASSGISGTHTGELFF. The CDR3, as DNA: TGTGCCAGCAGTGGTATTAGCGGGACACACACCGGGGAGCTGTTTTTT.

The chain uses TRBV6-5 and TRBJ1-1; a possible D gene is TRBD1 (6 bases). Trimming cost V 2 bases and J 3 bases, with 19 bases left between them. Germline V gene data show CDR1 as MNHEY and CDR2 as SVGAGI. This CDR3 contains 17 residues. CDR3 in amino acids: CASSYRPSRGHHTEAFF. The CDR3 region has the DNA TGTGCCAGCAGTTACCGTCCGAGCAGGGGACACCACACTGAAGCTTTCTTT.

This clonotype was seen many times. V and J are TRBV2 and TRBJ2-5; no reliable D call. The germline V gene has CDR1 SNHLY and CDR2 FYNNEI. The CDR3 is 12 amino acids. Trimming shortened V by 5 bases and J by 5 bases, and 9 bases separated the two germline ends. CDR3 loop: CASSPYGETQYF. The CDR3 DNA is TGTGCCAGCAGTCCATACGGGGAGACCCAGTACTTC.

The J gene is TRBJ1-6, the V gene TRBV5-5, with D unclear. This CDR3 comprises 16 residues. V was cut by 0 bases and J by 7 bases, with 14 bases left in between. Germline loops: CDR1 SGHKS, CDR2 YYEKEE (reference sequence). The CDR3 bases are TGTGCCAGCAGCTTGGGTAAAGCCGTCAGGAATTCACCCCTCCACTTT. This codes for CASSLGKAVRNSPLHF. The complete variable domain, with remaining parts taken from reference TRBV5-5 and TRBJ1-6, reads DAGVTQSPTHLIKTRGQQVTLRCSPISGHKSVSWYQQVLGQGPQFIFQYYEKEERGRGNFPDRFSARQFPNYSSELNVNALLLGDSALYLCASSLGKAVRNSPLHFGNGTRLTVT.